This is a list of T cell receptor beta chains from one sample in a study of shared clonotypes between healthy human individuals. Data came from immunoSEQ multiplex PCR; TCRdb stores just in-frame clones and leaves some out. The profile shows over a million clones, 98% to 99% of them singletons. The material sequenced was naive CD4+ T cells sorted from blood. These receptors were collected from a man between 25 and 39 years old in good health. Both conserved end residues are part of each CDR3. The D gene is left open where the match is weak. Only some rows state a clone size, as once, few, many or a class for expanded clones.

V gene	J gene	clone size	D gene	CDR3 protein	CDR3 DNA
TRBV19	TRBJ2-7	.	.	CASRSGHEQYF	TGTGCCAGTAGATCGGGCCACGAGCAGTACTTC
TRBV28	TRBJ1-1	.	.	CASEDRTKAFF	TGTGCCAGCGAGGATAGGACTAAAGCTTTCTTT
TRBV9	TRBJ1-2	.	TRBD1	CASSVGLTGPYGYTF	TGTGCCAGCAGCGTAGGTCTGACAGGGCCCTATGGCTACACCTTC
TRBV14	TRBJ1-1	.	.	CASREGLNTEAFF	TGTGCCAGCCGCGAGGGGCTGAACACTGAAGCTTTCTTT
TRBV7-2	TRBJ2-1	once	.	CASSVEPNEQFF	TGTGCCAGCAGCGTAGAGCCCAATGAGCAGTTCTTC
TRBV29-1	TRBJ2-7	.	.	CSAGMSGREQYF	TGCAGCGCCGGAATGTCAGGGAGAGAGCAGTACTTC
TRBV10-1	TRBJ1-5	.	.	CASSEGGNQPQHF	TGCGCCAGCAGTGAAGGGGGCAATCAGCCCCAGCATTTT
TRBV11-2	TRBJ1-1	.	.	CASSLAFFRVNTEAFF	TGTGCCAGCAGCTTAGCCTTTTTCAGGGTAAACACTGAAGCTTTCTTT
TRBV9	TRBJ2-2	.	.	CASSVALGDTGELFF	TGTGCCAGCAGCGTAGCTTTGGGGGACACCGGGGAGCTGTTTTTT
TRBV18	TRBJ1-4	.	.	CASSPPASINEKLFF	TGTGCCAGCTCACCTCCCGCAAGCATCAATGAAAAACTGTTTTTT
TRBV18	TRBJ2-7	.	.	CASSPGTTYEQYF	TGTGCCAGCTCACCAGGGACCACCTACGAGCAGTACTTC
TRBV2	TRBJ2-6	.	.	CASRPRLSGANVLTF	TGTGCCAGCCGGCCAAGGCTCTCTGGGGCCAACGTCCTGACTTTC
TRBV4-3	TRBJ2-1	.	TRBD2	CASSPSLSGSYNEQFF	TGCGCCAGCAGCCCATCCCTTAGCGGGAGTTACAATGAGCAGTTCTTC
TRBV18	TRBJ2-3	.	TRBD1	CASSTVGTGGTDTQYF	TGTGCCAGCTCCACCGTCGGGACAGGGGGCACAGATACGCAGTATTTT
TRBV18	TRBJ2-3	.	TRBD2	CASSPHALAGGPIDTQYF	TGTGCCAGCTCACCACACGCCCTAGCGGGAGGGCCTATAGATACGCAGTATTTT
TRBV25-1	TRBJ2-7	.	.	CASSEQGRSYEQYF	TGTGCCAGCAGTGAACAGGGTCGATCCTACGAGCAGTACTTC
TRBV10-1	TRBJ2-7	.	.	CASSTGKTGTYEQYF	TGCGCCAGCAGTACCGGGAAAACAGGGACGTACGAGCAGTACTTC
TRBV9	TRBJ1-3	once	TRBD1	CASSAGQPPLSGNTIYF	TGTGCCAGCAGCGCGGGACAGCCTCCCCTCTCTGGAAACACCATATATTTT
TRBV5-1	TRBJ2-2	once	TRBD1	CASSLGQGTTGELFF	TGCGCCAGCAGCTTGGGACAGGGAACCACCGGGGAGCTGTTTTTT
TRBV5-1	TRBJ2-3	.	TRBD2	CASSYLAGMADTQYF	TGCGCCAGCAGCTATTTAGCGGGAATGGCAGATACGCAGTATTTT
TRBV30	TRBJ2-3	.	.	CAFQRASTDTQYF	TGTGCCTTTCAGCGGGCCAGCACAGATACGCAGTATTTT
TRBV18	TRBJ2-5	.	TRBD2	CASSPLGLAGETQYF	TGTGCCAGCTCACCACTAGGGCTAGCGGGGGAGACCCAGTACTTC